Below, 12 T cell receptor beta chains from the same sample are listed, as sequenced in a study of control samples from healthy donors and cancer patients. Clones were read by immunoSEQ multiplex PCR, and TCRdb kept only the in-frame ones, dropping some. Among 6,500 to 7,000 clones listed, about 70% were seen once. The sample comprised formalin-fixed, paraffin-embedded tissue. The receptor set was obtained from a male donor with melanoma.

The chain couples TRBV6-1 to TRBJ1-6, with TRBD1 matching 10 bases. Germline values: CDR1 MNHNS, CDR2 SASEGT. V gave up 2 bases and J gave up 9 bases; unmatched junction bases: 13. CDR3 size: 18 residues. In DNA form, the CDR3 reads TGTGCCAGCAGTGAAAAACTCCCGGGACAGGGGTCCTTTTCACCCCTCCACTTT. Protein product: CASSEKLPGQGSFSPLHF.

The chain has TRBV5-1 and TRBJ2-5; a weak D match, TRBD2 (6 bases). The CDR3 consists of 15 residues. Trimming removed 2 bases from V and 2 bases from J, with 13 bases in between. Germline CDR1 reads SGHRS; CDR2 reads YFSETQ. The CDR3 sequence: CASSFTMGGQETQYF. The CDR3 DNA sequence: TGCGCCAGCAGCTTTACTATGGGGGGACAAGAGACCCAGTACTTC.

The rearrangement uses TRBV11-2 and TRBJ2-1; TRBD2 matches at 7 bases. Germline trimming cut 5 bases from V and 7 bases from J; bases unmatched to any gene: 5. The CDR3 runs to 13 residues. Germline CDR1 reads SGHAT; CDR2 reads FQNNGV. The CDR3 here is CASSGGGSNEQFF. DNA for the CDR3: TGTGCCAGCAGCGGGGGGGGTTCTAATGAGCAGTTCTTC.

The V call is TRBV28, the J call TRBJ2-5; 7 bases agree with TRBD1. From germline, CDR1 is MDHEN and CDR2 SYDVKM. V lost 5 bases to trimming and J lost 0 bases; unmatched junction nucleotides: 6. This CDR3 is built from 15 residues. The CDR3 DNA sequence: TGTGCCAGCAGTGAGGGCAGGGGGTACCAAGAGACCCAGTACTTC. Residues: CASSEGRGYQETQYF.

The rearrangement links TRBV11-2 to TRBJ2-7, with D possibly matching TRBD2 (5 bases). From germline, CDR1 is SGHAT and CDR2 FQNNGV. Trimming took off 1 base at V and 3 bases at J, with 10 bases between the two ends. CDR3 length: 14 amino acids. As DNA, the CDR3 is TGTGCCAGCAGCTTAGGGGTAGGGAGCTACGAGCAGTACGTC. Its translation: CASSLGVGSYEQYV.

This clone is labeled large. The chain has TRBV7-8 and TRBJ1-2, with D possibly being TRBD1 (6 bases). The CDR3 has 15 residues. V shed 1 base and J shed 5 bases, with 14 bases lying between them. The germline gives CDR1 SGHVS, CDR2 FQNEAQ. The CDR3 sequence is CASSLVLIGTYGYTF. The CDR3 coding sequence is TGTGCCAGCAGCTTAGTATTAATCGGGACATATGGCTACACCTTC.

This chain uses TRBV6-5 with TRBJ2-1; 7 bases agree with TRBD1. The CDR3 runs to 15 residues. The germline V gene has CDR1 MNHEY and CDR2 SVGAGI. V was clipped by 7 bases and J by 3 bases; unmatched bases: 9. CDR3 loop: CASTPRQGYYNEQFF. The CDR3 region has the DNA TGTGCCAGCACCCCACGACAGGGCTACTACAATGAGCAGTTCTTC.

The genes are TRBV4-1 and TRBJ2-1, with 9 bases matching TRBD1. Germline-derived CDR1 and CDR2 are MGHRA and YSYEKL. CDR3 length: 16 residues. Trimming removed 1 base from V and 3 bases from J; junction bases left unmatched: 4. CDR3 sequence reads: CASSQVGQGFYNEQFF. The CDR3 DNA sequence: TGCGCCAGCAGCCAAGTAGGACAGGGGTTCTACAATGAGCAGTTCTTC.

This sequence joins TRBV7-8 and TRBJ2-7; no clear D. Trimming cost V 3 bases and J 4 bases, with 13 bases left between them. This CDR3 has 14 amino acids. CDR1 SGHVS and CDR2 FQNEAQ come from the germline V gene. The chain's CDR3 is CASSLEPSSYEQYF. CDR3 sequence (DNA): TGTGCCAGCAGCTTGGAACCGAGCTCTTACGAGCAGTACTTC.

In its sample, this clone was seen a few times. The chain carries TRBV5-5 and TRBJ1-5; 10 bases agree with TRBD1. The CDR3 runs 16 residues. Trimming at V came to 3 bases and at J to 3 bases, leaving 6 bases not matched to a gene. Germline V gives CDR1 SGHKS, CDR2 YYEKEE (reference sequence). CDR3 in DNA: TGTGCCAGCAGCTGGACAGGGGGATCCGTCAATCAGCCCCAGCATTTT. This sequence encodes CASSWTGGSVNQPQHF. Supplemented by reference TRBV5-5 and TRBJ1-5, the full variable domain reads DAGVTQSPTHLIKTRGQQVTLRCSPISGHKSVSWYQQVLGQGPQFIFQYYEKEERGRGNFPDRFSARQFPNYSSELNVNALLLGDSALYLCASSWTGGSVNQPQHFGDGTRLSIL.

The chain joins TRBV5-1 to TRBJ2-6, with D perhaps matching TRBD1 (6 bases). This CDR3 comprises 18 residues. The V and J ends lost 5 bases and 0 bases respectively, with 18 bases between them. Germline V gene data show CDR1 as SGHRS and CDR2 as YFSETQ. The CDR3 sequence is CASRREGDRPSGANVLTF. The DNA for the CDR3 is TGCGCCAGCAGAAGGGAAGGAGACAGGCCCTCTGGGGCCAACGTCCTGACTTTC.

By its share, this clone is medium-sized. The chain employs TRBV10-2 and TRBJ2-3; D gene uncertain. Germline V CDR1 and CDR2: WSHSY, SAAADI. V lost 4 bases and J 2 bases, leaving 1 base between the germline ends. The CDR3 runs to 11 residues. For the CDR3, the DNA is TGCGCCAGCAGTGCCACAGATACGCAGTATTTT. This sequence encodes CASSATDTQYF.